The entry below describes one T cell receptor beta chain. No cognate antigen has been identified for it. Base qualities are not recorded, but no much larger clone differs from it by a single base. Libraries were prepared through the immunoSEQ multiplex PCR assay. A mixture of 60 forward primers for TCR Vbeta segments and 13 reverse primers for TCR Jbeta segments was used in the multiplex PCR. The CDR3 region of rearranged TCR beta genes was amplified from genomic DNA by a multiplex PCR assay. Amplified TCR beta libraries were sequenced as 87-base-pair reads on the Illumina HiSeq System. As for the original processing: Across the 600 to 700 repertoires, a later analysis counted approximately 83 million unique TCR beta chains, some 11 million of which were shared by at least two donors. A nearest-neighbor algorithm error-corrected the raw reads and collapsed the reads into unique sequences, merging closely related sequences to remove PCR and sequencing errors. V, D and J gene segments were assigned by aligning CDR3 sequences to IMGT reference sequences. For a sequence to be retained, at least a six-nucleotide match to both a V gene segment and a J gene segment was required. A rearrangement was called productive if the CDR3 had no stop codons and remained in frame with V and J, and every other rearrangement was called non-productive. Following IMGT convention, CDR3 was defined as the stretch from the second conserved V-encoded cysteine up to the conserved J-encoded phenylalanine. The earlier analysis of a few hundred of the donors excluded sequences that lacked an unambiguous match to a single V gene segment. An earlier analysis of 587 of the donors classified V segments as functional when productive rearrangements were above 56.7% and as segregating when the standard deviation between donors was above 5%. A statistical classification framework was built to diagnose cytomegalovirus status from the catalog of TCR beta chain sequences. In a later analysis, TCR nucleotide sequences were compared against IMGT/GENE-DB human TR gene sequences so that V and J genes could be assigned. The TCRdist pipeline was used in a later analysis to assign CDR3 sequences and most-parsimonious VDJ recombination scenarios. In a later analysis, every TCR beta chain was defined by the combination of its CDR3 amino acid sequence and its V-gene family, and reads without a unique V-gene family were dropped. To address suspected cross-contamination and a sequencing artifact, a later analysis removed over 500 highly shared, low-generation-probability nucleotide sequences. For each public chain, a later analysis derived a clonal expansion index from normalized ranks of inferred template counts within each repertoire. In a later analysis, generation probabilities were computed using a VDJ recombination model fitted to out-of-frame rearrangements, and the results were checked against IGoR. In a later analysis, hypergeometric tests were used to score TCR-TCR, TCR-HLA and TCR-CMV co-occurrence, with a repertoire-size bias correction applied to TCR pairs. A later analysis estimated false discovery rates by permuting HLA or CMV assignments 20 times. In a later analysis, co-occurring TCRs were grouped using DBSCAN, and TCRdist sequence similarity was added for clustering within HLA-allele-positive subsets. Repertoires with fewer than 30,000 or more than 120,000 public chains were left out of co-occurrence clustering, as were a few repertoires with anomalous nucleotide sharing. The immuneACCESS repertoire file appears here via TCRdb, limited to in-frame rearrangements. These files lack a portion of the clones; in checked studies, under half of the deficit traces to unresolved V genes, and the cause of the others is not known. V, J and clone size were drawn from that table, and D and trimming were deduced from the DNA. The sample has 75,000 to 100,000 clones on record, approximately 7.1% of them singletons. The top ten clonotypes cover 2.3% of the sample.

The data belong to a study of cytomegalovirus exposure and HLA in healthy donors (dated by TCRdb to 2016 to 2017). With respect to the entire study: In an earlier analysis of 587 of the donors, less than 350 Gb of sequence data and 120 million or so unique TCR beta sequences from about 190 million T cells were reported. The number of typed donors differed by locus: about 629-630 for A, B, C, DRB1 and DQB1; roughly 510 for DQA1; 606 for DPA1; and approximately 450 for DPB1. Across under 500 genotyped donors of the cohort, an average of roughly 250,000 unique TCR beta nucleotide sequences per donor were sequenced, and 15% to 20% of those sequences were non-productive. About five DR-DQ haplotypes were handled as single units for association and clustering because linkage in the cohort was strong. The T cell repertoires of 700 or so subjects were profiled by immunosequencing and related to cytomegalovirus serostatus. An early release that covered around 590 HLA-typed donors contained around 330 gigabases of sequencing data and roughly 84 million unique TCR sequences. The aim of the study was to test whether cataloging public T cell receptors could identify signatures of past pathogen exposure. In a later analysis, previously published TCR beta repertoires from roughly 710 donors were re-analyzed and high-resolution HLA genotyping was added so that TCR occurrence patterns could be studied. HLA typing covered class I and class II loci at four-digit resolution. In a later genetic analysis, genome-wide SNP genotypes for about 55% of the 666 donors were used, and that subset was treated as a discovery cohort. Rather than using new phenotypic data, the later analysis identified candidate immune exposures from TCR beta sequences and from how often those sequences occurred across donors. High-throughput TCR immunosequencing, statistical association of individual TCRs with disease status, and machine learning were combined to predict cytomegalovirus infection status. Every repertoire in the discovery cohort had been generated on one and the same sequencing platform. A separate validation cohort of roughly 130 different subjects was used in addition to the roughly 620-subject first cohort. In an earlier analysis of several hundred of the donors, high-throughput TCR beta sequencing was used to judge whether each TCR beta V gene segment behaved as functional or pseudogenic. Of the roughly 410 genotyped donors, 65% to 90% were placed in the genetic ancestry cluster associated with self-reported Caucasian donors. Donor age, sex, ethnicity and CMV serostatus were compiled together with the repertoire data.

In total, just over 650 healthy bone marrow donors made up the cohort. Cohort members were all nominally healthy when sampled, although unrecorded immune exposures were likely present. The donor was CMV seronegative and was included in the group of 352 seronegative cohort members. Every donor gave a peripheral blood sample, and the peripheral blood mononuclear cells from that sample were used for TCR beta sequencing. Genomic DNA extraction from the blood cell samples was performed with the Qiagen DNeasy Blood Extraction Kit. The germline V gene sets CDR1 to LGHNA and CDR2 to YNFKEQ. The CDR3 has 15 amino acids, counting the end cysteine and phenylalanine. Of all the DNA, just the CDR3 is kept, 45 bases in frame from base 1. Trimming accounts for 1 base at V and 6 bases at J, while the number of junction bases matched to no gene is 8. Broader findings and caveats from the paper: CMV serostatus was the only immune exposure information available for the cohort. An earlier analysis of 587 of the donors showed that most TCR beta V segments appeared in productive rearrangements either about 87% or about 30% of the time, which broadly matched IMGT annotations. Across donors, most TCR sequences were observed very rarely, whereas some public TCRs were present in many individuals. In a later analysis, TCR association rates were found to vary across HLA loci, with the most associated TCRs seen for DRB1 alleles and the fewest for HLA-C alleles. According to a later genetic analysis, donors in an Asian-associated ancestry cluster had fewer N-insertions in productive TCRs than the roughly 660-donor mean. An association between a missense DCLRE1C variant and V-gene and J-gene trimming of TCR beta chains was found in a later genetic analysis and replicated in an independent cohort. Correlated functional status among segregating V segments might be attributable to linkage disequilibrium, but an unknown experimental factor could not be ruled out. A cluster of highly shared sequence variants was judged likely to be a technical artifact of the sequencing pipeline. It was suggested by the authors that the approach could potentially be generalized to other disease states and immunological phenotypes. The cohort was sequenced for TCR beta chains only, and without alpha or paired-chain data the features that could be detected were limited. Because some donors lacked HLA typing at each locus, the association tests relied only on the typed subset. Some IMGT-functional V segments, including TRBV6-2 and TRBV6-3, could not be told apart with the 87-base-pair reads, so those segments were excluded. In a later analysis, HLA-associated TCR beta chains were found to be more clonally expanded and to have lower generation probabilities than equally common non-associated chains. The study listed 164 TCR beta chains as associated with cytomegalovirus. Presence/absence analyses assumed roughly uniform sequencing depth across donors, an assumption that may not hold. A later analysis associated roughly 17,000 TCR beta sequences with specific HLA alleles at a false discovery rate of 0.05. The classifier was reported to diagnose cytomegalovirus status with high specificity and sensitivity in both the original cohort and the validation cohort. A further reported finding was that TCR beta sequences accurately predicted the HLA-A and HLA-B alleles for most subjects in the first cohort. A later analysis found that most CMV-associated TCR beta chains appeared HLA-restricted, with HLA associations seemingly driven largely by CMV exposure. Several of the top co-occurrence clusters appeared to be linked to parvovirus B19, influenza, CMV and Epstein-Barr virus, according to a later analysis. A few of the identified cytomegalovirus-associated TCR beta chains were confirmed in vitro to be specific for cytomegalovirus antigens. Because counts were too low, about 18 rarely observed V segments, including chromosome 9 orphons, were excluded from the earlier analysis of a few hundred of the donors. Assigning TCR associations to individual alleles was difficult when HLA alleles, especially DR and DQ, strongly co-occurred.

The sequence is built from TRBV4-2 and TRBJ2-7; the junction holds 8 bases that match TRBD2. This receptor was obtained from a man aged 45-65 years in good health and CMV-seronegative. Sequencing input: PBMCs. CDR3 loop: CASSQGLAGVGEQYF. DNA sequence: TGTGCCAGCAGCCAAGGGCTAGCGGGTGTTGGCGAGCAGTACTTC.